This T cell receptor (beta chain) was captured in a study of cytotoxic CD8 clonotypes in ibrutinib-treated CLL. From germline, CDR1 is SEHNR and CDR2 FQNEAQ (reference sequence). This CDR3 is 16 amino acids long. V was trimmed by 5 bases and J by 0 bases, leaving 16 bases between them. The protocol was immunoSEQ multiplex PCR, while the TCRdb copy is restricted to in-frame clones and leaves out a portion. The table shows 43,000 or so clones, with about 69% occurring only once. Sample: PBMCs, taken after 24 months of ibrutinib treatment. The J gene is TRBJ1-1, the V gene TRBV7-9, with a possible D match to TRBD1 (5 bases). This clonotype was sampled from a human donor with chronic lymphocytic leukemia. The CDR3 DNA follows: TGTGCCAGCAGCCCAACTATACAGGACATGAACACTGAAGCTTTCTTT. The encoded protein is CASSPTIQDMNTEAFF. The variable domain in full, completed from reference TRBV7-9 and TRBJ1-1, reads DTGVSQNPRHKITKRGQNVTFRCDPISEHNRLYWYRQTLGQGPEFLTYFQNEAQLEKSRLLSDRFSAERPKGSFSTLEIQRTEQGDSAMYLCASSPTIQDMNTEAFFGQGTRLTVV.